A single sample is the source of the 25 T cell receptor beta chains below, sequenced in a study of control samples from healthy donors and cancer patients. Assay used: immunoSEQ multiplex PCR; TCRdb lists only in-frame clones, some missing. This sample has some 120,000 clones, with roughly nine tenths found just once. Material for sequencing was blood. These receptors were taken from a woman aged 18-35 years in good health.

The chain joins TRBV7-9 to TRBJ2-1; perhaps TRBD1 as D (6 bases). Per the germline V gene, CDR1 is SEHNR and CDR2 is FQNEAQ (reference sequence). Trimming left V 5 bases short and J 3 bases short, with 11 bases between. The CDR3 consists of 14 residues. Here the CDR3 reads CASSHRDNYNEQFF. CDR3 nucleotides: TGTGCCAGCAGCCACCGGGACAACTACAATGAGCAGTTCTTC.

The DNA for the CDR3 is TGTGCCACCAGCAGAGAAGCAGGCATGAACACTGAAGCTTTCTTT. Protein: CATSREAGMNTEAFF. The V call is TRBV15, the J call TRBJ1-1; D is unresolved. The CDR3 covers 15 residues. Germline V gene sequence: CDR1 LNHNV, CDR2 YYDKDF (reference sequence). Trimming took off 0 bases at V and 0 bases at J, with 8 bases between the two ends.

The chain combines TRBV27 with TRBJ2-5; 7 nucleotides agree with TRBD1. Trimming cost V 5 bases and J 5 bases; bases outside gene matches: 5. Germline V gene data show CDR1 as MNHEY and CDR2 as SMNVEV (reference sequence). There are 13 residues in the CDR3. The CDR3, as DNA: TGTGCCAGCAGTGGCAGGGGGTCCGAGACCCAGTACTTC. Amino acids: CASSGRGSETQYF.

The chain links TRBV28 to TRBJ1-1; 8 nucleotides line up with TRBD1. Germline loops: CDR1 MDHEN, CDR2 SYDVKM. Trimming at V came to 3 bases and at J to 6 bases, leaving 3 bases not matched to a gene. The CDR3 runs 13 residues. CDR3 coding DNA: TGTGCCAGCAGTTTCGACAGGGGATCTGAAGCTTTCTTT. Its protein product is CASSFDRGSEAFF.

This rearrangement joins TRBV7-9 to TRBJ2-3, with TRBD2 matching over 11 bases. The CDR3 loop spans 17 amino acids. Per germline, CDR1 SEHNR and CDR2 FQNEAQ (reference sequence). Trimming removed 1 base from V and 14 bases from J; junction bases left unmatched: 17. The CDR3 DNA reads as TGTGCCAGCAGCTTAGGGGCTAGCGGGGGGCTGATATCCCCGCGGTATTTT. It specifies CASSLGASGGLISPRYF.

The CDR3 region has the DNA TGCGCCAGCAGCCAAGATCGGGGGACTTCCGGGCCCCAGCATTTT. Its protein product is CASSQDRGTSGPQHF. This chain joins TRBV4-3 and TRBJ1-5, with D possibly being TRBD1 (5 bases). Germline V gene lookup returns CDR1 LGHNA and CDR2 YSLEER. The germline V and J ends were trimmed by 0 bases and 9 bases, with 15 bases remaining between them. This CDR3 region has 15 residues.

This sequence joins TRBV6-2 or TRBV6-3 and TRBJ2-1, with a possible D match to TRBD1 (6 bases). Germline CDR1 is MNHEY and CDR2 is SVGEGT. Trimming shortened V by 5 bases and J by 9 bases, and 17 bases separated the two germline ends. The CDR3 totals 14 residues. The CDR3 sequence is CASSALQGWSEQFF. The CDR3 DNA sequence: TGTGCCAGCAGTGCCCTCCAGGGGTGGTCTGAGCAGTTCTTC.

This clone was found once. V is TRBV9 and J is TRBJ2-5; the match to TRBD1 covers 9 bases. Germline CDR1 reads SGDLS; CDR2 reads YYNGEE. This CDR3 region has 16 residues. J gave up 1 base and V 0 bases, and 4 bases lay outside the gene matches. The CDR3 sequence is CASSVGGQGSQETQYF. The CDR3 region has the DNA TGTGCCAGCAGCGTAGGGGGACAGGGATCCCAAGAGACCCAGTACTTC. Full variable domain (remainder filled in from reference TRBV9 and TRBJ2-5): DSGVTQTPKHLITATGQRVTLRCSPRSGDLSVYWYQQSLDQGLQFLIQYYNGEERAKGNILERFSAQQFPDLHSELNLSSLELGDSALYFCASSVGGQGSQETQYFGPGTRLLVL.

This chain uses TRBV5-6 with TRBJ2-7; D gene ambiguous. CDR3 length: 15 residues. V was shortened by 0 bases and J by 0 bases, with 10 bases between the two germline ends. Germline assignment: CDR1 SGHDT and CDR2 YYEEEE. CDR3 nucleotide sequence: TGTGCCAGCAGCTTGGTTGGGATTACCTCCTACGAGCAGTACTTC. It specifies CASSLVGITSYEQYF.

The chain couples TRBV11-2 to TRBJ2-7, with D tentatively TRBD1 (6 bases). The germline V gene encodes CDR1 SGHAT and CDR2 FQNNGV. The length of the CDR3 is 12 residues. V was pared by 8 bases and J by 2 bases, with 10 bases between. The CDR3 is CASQGTPYEQYF. The CDR3 region has the DNA TGTGCCAGCCAGGGGACCCCCTACGAGCAGTACTTC. Combining the CDR3 with reference TRBV11-2 and TRBJ2-7 gives the whole variable domain EAGVAQSPRYKIIEKRQSVAFWCNPISGHATLYWYQQILGQGPKLLIQFQNNGVVDDSQLPKDRFSAERLKGVDSTLKIQPAKLEDSAVYLCASQGTPYEQYFGPGTRLTVT.

This clone was observed a few times. The gene calls are TRBV12-3 or TRBV12-4 and TRBJ1-1; weak D call: TRBD1 (6 bases). V lost 7 bases to trimming and J lost 3 bases, with 9 bases between them. The CDR3 is 12 amino acids. The CDR3, as DNA: TGTGCCAGCACTACAGGGTACACTGAAGCTTTCTTT. It encodes CASTTGYTEAFF.

The rearrangement joins TRBV24-1 to TRBJ2-3; 7 bases match TRBD1. The CDR3 is 17 residues long. J gave up 1 base and V 0 bases, and 6 bases lay outside the gene matches. CDR1 is KGHDR and CDR2 is SFDVKD in the germline V gene. The CDR3 spells CATSDLKRGRGTDTQYF. CDR3 nucleotide sequence: TGTGCCACCAGTGATTTGAAAAGGGGGCGAGGCACAGATACGCAGTATTTT.

The chain joins TRBV5-1 to TRBJ1-1; D is unclear. V lost 4 bases and J 0 bases, leaving 19 bases between the germline ends. The germline V gene has CDR1 SGHRS and CDR2 YFSETQ. This CDR3 comprises 17 residues. DNA for the CDR3: TGCGCCAGCAGCCCAGCCCCCTCGTGGTGGATGAACACTGAAGCTTTCTTT. The encoded protein is CASSPAPSWWMNTEAFF.

In nucleotides, the CDR3 is TGTGCCAGCAGCCTAAACCCAGATACGCAGTATTTT. The encoded protein is CASSLNPDTQYF. This chain links TRBV7-3 with TRBJ2-3; D gene uncertain. CDR1 and CDR2 from the germline V gene are SGHTA and FQGTGA. This CDR3 is built from 12 residues. Between the trimmed V and J ends, which lost 5 bases and 4 bases, there was a span of 7 bases.

The chain has TRBV6-5 and TRBJ2-2; D gene unclear. CDR1 is MNHEY, CDR2 SVGAGI, per germline. Trimming left V 4 bases short and J 1 base short, with 13 bases between. There are 16 residues in the CDR3. The CDR3 reads CASSLIGAMNTGELFF. In DNA, the CDR3 is TGTGCCAGCAGTTTGATCGGAGCGATGAACACCGGGGAGCTGTTTTTT.

The chain links TRBV27 to TRBJ1-1; D is perhaps TRBD1 (6 bases). The CDR3 has 14 amino acids. Per the germline V gene, CDR1 is MNHEY and CDR2 is SMNVEV (reference sequence). Trimming cost V 2 bases and J 5 bases, with 12 bases left between them. CDR3 nucleotide sequence: TGTGCCAGCAGTTTAGGGGGGGGGCAAACTGAAGCTTTCTTT. It encodes CASSLGGGQTEAFF.

The J gene is TRBJ2-3, the V gene TRBV9; D not resolved. CDR1 and CDR2 from the germline V gene are SGDLS and YYNGEE. The CDR3 is made up of 14 amino acids. V lost 0 bases, J lost 7 bases, and 12 bases lay in between. The CDR3 sequence: CASSVELASYTQYF. CDR3 nucleotides: TGTGCCAGCAGCGTAGAGTTAGCCTCCTATACGCAGTATTTT.

The chain links TRBV13 to TRBJ2-5, with D unresolved. The CDR3 runs 15 residues. Germline V gives CDR1 PRHDT, CDR2 FYEKMQ (reference sequence). The V end lost 1 base, the J end lost 5 bases, and 14 bases lay between the germline ends. CDR3 nucleotide sequence: TGTGCCAGCAGCTTAGAGTTAGCCGTGATGGAGACCCAGTACTTC. It translates to CASSLELAVMETQYF.

V is TRBV7-9 and J is TRBJ2-2; D is undetermined. The ends were cut back, 3 bases at V and 5 bases at J, with 4 bases in the middle. CDR3 length equals 12 residues. Germline V gene data show CDR1 as SEHNR and CDR2 as FQNEAQ (reference sequence). The CDR3 sequence is CASSFSTGELFF. The CDR3 bases are TGTGCCAGCAGCTTTAGTACCGGGGAGCTGTTTTTT. The whole variable domain, filled in from reference TRBV7-9 and TRBJ2-2, reads DTGVSQNPRHKITKRGQNVTFRCDPISEHNRLYWYRQTLGQGPEFLTYFQNEAQLEKSRLLSDRFSAERPKGSFSTLEIQRTEQGDSAMYLCASSFSTGELFFGEGSRLTVL.

V and J are TRBV6-5 and TRBJ2-1, with D unresolved. Trimming took 5 bases from V and 0 from J, leaving 11 bases between them. The CDR3 totals 15 residues. CDR1 and CDR2 (germline): MNHEY, SVGAGI. This CDR3 reads CASSPLLSSYNEQFF. CDR3 nucleotides: TGTGCCAGCAGTCCTCTCCTTAGCTCCTACAATGAGCAGTTCTTC.

This chain uses TRBV6-2 or TRBV6-3 with TRBJ2-2; D is unclear. CDR3 length: 13 residues. Germline CDR1 MNHEY, CDR2 SVGEGT. Trimming left V 2 bases short and J 7 bases short, with 8 bases between. The CDR3 here is CASSYPGSGELFF. CDR3 DNA sequence: TGTGCCAGCAGTTACCCGGGTAGCGGGGAGCTGTTTTTT.

The chain has TRBV7-9 and TRBJ2-2; TRBD1 aligns across 7 bases. With V trimmed by 5 bases and J by 5 bases, 5 bases remained unmatched. The germline V gene encodes CDR1 SEHNR and CDR2 FQNEAQ (reference sequence). The CDR3 length is 14 residues. CDR3 DNA: TGTGCCAGCAGCGCACAGGGGCAGACCGGGGAGCTGTTTTTT. Its protein is CASSAQGQTGELFF.

The J gene is TRBJ2-1, the V gene TRBV28; 11 bases align to TRBD1. The CDR3 spans 16 residues. The V segment lost 1 base and the J segment 7 bases; nucleotides outside the gene matches: 6. Germline assignment: CDR1 MDHEN and CDR2 SYDVKM. The DNA of the CDR3 is TGTGCCAGCAGTTTATCCGGACAGGGGGCTAATAATGAGCAGTTCTTC. Protein: CASSLSGQGANNEQFF.

The genes are TRBV28 and TRBJ2-3; D is possibly TRBD2 (5 bases). The CDR3 is made up of 21 amino acids. Trimming pared 4 bases from V and 4 bases from J, leaving 33 bases between. Germline V gene data show CDR1 as MDHEN and CDR2 as SYDVKM. For the CDR3, the DNA is TGTGCCAGCAGTTCTATTTATTTGTACTCCTACCCTGGAGGCACATCAGATACGCAGTATTTT. Translating gives CASSSIYLYSYPGGTSDTQYF.

This clone was seen only a few times. The CDR3 DNA is TGTGCCAGTAGTATAGAAGTGGGTCGCGAGCAGTACTTC. The encoded protein is CASSIEVGREQYF. The V and J genes are TRBV19 and TRBJ2-7; D call uncertain. The CDR3 sequence is 13 residues long. From germline, CDR1 is LNHDA and CDR2 SQIVND (reference sequence). Trimming removed 0 bases at V and 6 bases at J, with 9 bases between.